This T cell receptor (beta chain) is from a study of follicular helper T cells after annual influenza vaccination. The repertoire was sequenced with immunoSEQ multiplex PCR; TCRdb's copy has only in-frame clones and lacks some. Among over 25,000 clones listed, approximately 80% were seen once. Time point denoted: 2014-2015 season, pre-vaccination. J gave up 3 bases and V 2 bases, and 8 bases lay outside the gene matches. Germline V CDR1 and CDR2: SGHRS, YFSETQ. This CDR3 spans 16 amino acids. The chain carries TRBV5-1 and TRBJ1-2, with 9 bases identical to TRBD1. This TCR was sampled from an adult who received the influenza vaccine. The sequencing here drew on CXCR5+ CD38- circulating T follicular helper cells from blood, taken on the day of influenza vaccination. Subset indicated: circulating Tfh, non-naive CD4+CXCR5+PD-1+ (ICOS+CD38+ or ICOS-CD38-). The CDR3 here is CASSFPEGQGDYGYTF. The DNA for the CDR3 is TGCGCCAGCAGCTTCCCGGAGGGACAGGGAGACTATGGCTACACCTTC.